Following are 32 T cell receptor beta chains from one sample sequenced in a study of T cell responses to AZD1222 COVID-19 vaccine. The protocol was immunoSEQ multiplex PCR, while the TCRdb copy is restricted to in-frame clones and leaves out a portion. The table lists tens of thousands of clones, roughly 90% of them singletons, with approximately 2.1% in the top ten. This specimen was peripheral blood, taken on day 0 of AZD1222 vaccination. These receptors were taken from an adult in good health.

This clone showed up just once. This chain joins TRBV5-1 and TRBJ1-3; weak D call: TRBD1 (6 bases). The CDR3 totals 14 residues. V was pared by 8 bases and J by 5 bases, with 17 bases between. Germline CDR1 is SGHRS and CDR2 is YFSETQ. In DNA, the CDR3 is TGCGCCAGTCAACAGGGTAACGAAAGAAACACCATATATTTT. Its translation: CASQQGNERNTIYF.

The gene calls are TRBV2 and TRBJ1-3; D is ambiguous. Germline lookup yields CDR1 SNHLY and CDR2 FYNNEI. V lost 6 bases, J lost 3 bases, and 15 bases lay in between. There are 15 residues in the CDR3. The CDR3 reads CASRATRVDGNTIYF. The CDR3, as DNA: TGTGCCAGCAGAGCCACGCGGGTGGATGGAAACACCATATATTTT.

The chain is built from TRBV14 and TRBJ1-2; 9 bases align to TRBD1. Trimming cost V 1 base and J 7 bases; bases outside gene matches: 4. The CDR3 spans 14 residues. Looked up from germline, CDR1 is SGHDN and CDR2 is FVKESK. Here the CDR3 reads CASSQATGGIGYTF. CDR3 in DNA: TGTGCCAGCAGCCAAGCAACAGGGGGCATTGGCTACACCTTC.

In DNA, the CDR3 is TGTGCCAGCAGCTTGGACGGAACCAGGGGCTACACCTTC. This sequence encodes CASSLDGTRGYTF. This chain links TRBV5-4 with TRBJ1-2; no clear D gene. Trimming removed 0 bases at V and 8 bases at J, with 11 bases between. CDR3 length: 13 amino acids. Germline CDR1 SGHNT, CDR2 YYREEE (reference sequence).

V gene TRBV25-1 combines with J gene TRBJ2-5, with TRBD1 matching 9 bases. Germline CDR1 reads MGHDK; CDR2 reads SYGVNS. Trimming cost V 7 bases and J 2 bases; bases outside gene matches: 5. CDR3 length: 14 amino acids. The CDR3 nucleotides are TGTGCCAGCACTGACAGGGGGAGGCAAGAGACCCAGTACTTC. Encoded protein: CASTDRGRQETQYF.

The CDR3 region is CASSLRQGTNTEAFF. DNA for the CDR3: TGCGCCAGCAGCCTCCGACAGGGGACGAACACTGAAGCTTTCTTT. V gene TRBV5-1 combines with J gene TRBJ1-1, with 8 bases matching TRBD1. In germline, CDR1 is SGHRS, CDR2 YFSETQ. This CDR3 region has 15 residues. J gave up 1 base and V 4 bases, and 6 bases lay outside the gene matches.

The chain has TRBV6-5 and TRBJ1-5; 7 nucleotides match TRBD1. CDR1 and CDR2 (germline): MNHEY, SVGAGI. V gave up 7 bases and J gave up 2 bases; unmatched junction bases: 5. The CDR3 spans 14 residues. The CDR3 DNA reads as TGTGCCAGCAAGCACAGGGGCCGCAATCAGCCCCAGCATTTT. Encoded protein: CASKHRGRNQPQHF.

This chain connects TRBV27 to TRBJ2-7; TRBD2 matches at 12 bases. There are 17 residues in the CDR3. CDR1 is MNHEY, CDR2 SMNVEV, per germline (reference sequence). Trimming took 4 bases from V and 0 from J; bases not matched to a gene: 7. DNA of the CDR3: TGTGCCAGCAGTTCGACGGGACTAGCGGGCCGCTCCTACGAGCAGTACTTC. Translated, it gives CASSSTGLAGRSYEQYF.

The rearrangement uses TRBV27 and TRBJ1-1, with 9 bases that match TRBD1. Trimming at V came to 0 bases and at J to 5 bases, leaving 1 base not matched to a gene. The CDR3 covers 14 residues. The germline V gene encodes CDR1 MNHEY and CDR2 SMNVEV (reference sequence). The CDR3 protein is CASSLSQGATEAFF. CDR3 in DNA: TGTGCCAGCAGTTTATCACAGGGGGCGACTGAAGCTTTCTTT.

The gene calls are TRBV19 and TRBJ1-5; D is unresolved. V was trimmed by 7 bases and J by 1 base, leaving 11 bases between them. In germline, CDR1 is LNHDA, CDR2 SQIVND (reference sequence). CDR3 length: 14 amino acids. DNA of the CDR3: TGTGCCAGTAACAGAGATTTCAGCAATCAGCCCCAGCATTTT. Translating it yields CASNRDFSNQPQHF.

The chain combines TRBV5-4 with TRBJ2-7, with 8 bases that match TRBD2. Germline CDR1 is SGHNT and CDR2 is YYREEE (reference sequence). This CDR3 region has 14 residues. With V trimmed by 4 bases and J by 3 bases, 6 bases remained unmatched. The CDR3 region is CASSPGGALYEQYF. In nucleotides, the CDR3 is TGTGCCAGCAGCCCCGGGGGGGCCCTCTACGAGCAGTACTTC.

The V call is TRBV12-3 or TRBV12-4, the J call TRBJ1-5, with D unclear. The CDR3 contains 13 residues. Trimming shortened V by 4 bases and J by 7 bases, and 11 bases separated the two germline ends. In DNA form, the CDR3 reads TGTGCCAGCAGTTACGGGAGTCAACAGCCCCAGCATTTT. Residues: CASSYGSQQPQHF.

V usage is TRBV4-1 and J usage is TRBJ1-3, with D unclear. The CDR3 is made up of 17 amino acids. Germline CDR1 and CDR2: MGHRA and YSYEKL. V lost 1 base, J lost 0 bases, and 13 bases lay in between. CDR3 DNA: TGCGCCAGCAGCCAAGTCACGACACGCTACTCTGGAAACACCATATATTTT. Residues: CASSQVTTRYSGNTIYF.

V is TRBV27 and J is TRBJ2-1, with 13 bases that match TRBD2. This CDR3 has 17 residues. Germline loops: CDR1 MNHEY, CDR2 SMNVEV (reference sequence). J was trimmed by 0 bases and V by 6 bases; bases with no gene match: 5. The CDR3 region has the DNA TGTGCCAGCAGCCGCGGACTAGCGGGAGTCTCCTACAATGAGCAGTTCTTC. Translating it yields CASSRGLAGVSYNEQFF.

The table lists this clone with a few counts. The chain links TRBV5-1 to TRBJ1-4; D perhaps matches TRBD1 (5 bases). Germline loops: CDR1 SGHRS, CDR2 YFSETQ. The length of the CDR3 is 15 residues. The germline V and J ends were trimmed by 6 bases and 2 bases, with 14 bases remaining between them. The DNA for the CDR3 is TGCGCCAGCACCTTATCGGGGGGGACTAATGAAAAACTGTTTTTT. Its protein is CASTLSGGTNEKLFF.

This chain connects TRBV2 to TRBJ2-2; weak D call: TRBD1 (5 bases). The CDR3 loop spans 14 amino acids. The germline V gene encodes CDR1 SNHLY and CDR2 FYNNEI. V was cut by 6 bases and J by 2 bases, with 10 bases left in between. The CDR3 bases are TGTGCCAGCAGAGAGGACATTAACACCGGGGAGCTGTTTTTT. It specifies CASREDINTGELFF.

The chain uses TRBV18 and TRBJ2-7; 12 nucleotides match TRBD2. Per germline, CDR1 KGHSH and CDR2 LQKENI. This CDR3 contains 15 residues. V was clipped by 3 bases and J by 1 base; unmatched bases: 1. The CDR3 here is CASSPGTSGSYEQYF. DNA for the CDR3: TGTGCCAGCTCACCCGGGACTAGCGGGTCCTACGAGCAGTACTTC.

This chain joins TRBV3-1 (or the pseudogene TRBV3-2) and TRBJ1-1; the D gene is possibly TRBD1 (6 bases). V was cut by 2 bases and J by 2 bases, with 9 bases left in between. Germline V gene lookup returns CDR1 LGHDT and CDR2 YNNKEL (reference sequence). This CDR3 is 14 amino acids long. Here the CDR3 reads CASSQTGSNTEAFF. As DNA, the CDR3 is TGTGCCAGCAGCCAAACAGGGAGTAACACTGAAGCTTTCTTT.

The chain employs TRBV5-1 and TRBJ2-7; D remains unclear. This CDR3 region has 15 residues. Trimming cost V 4 bases and J 2 bases, with 16 bases left between them. Germline V gene lookup returns CDR1 SGHRS and CDR2 YFSETQ. CDR3 amino acids: CASSPPESATYEQYF. The DNA of the CDR3 is TGCGCCAGCAGCCCCCCCGAGTCCGCGACCTACGAGCAGTACTTC.

This chain links TRBV3-1 (or the pseudogene TRBV3-2) with TRBJ1-3, with a possible D match to TRBD1 (5 bases). Germline CDR1 LGHDT, CDR2 YNNKEL (reference sequence). The V end lost 0 bases, the J end lost 4 bases, and 10 bases lay between the germline ends. The CDR3 extends over 15 amino acids. CDR3 sequence reads: CASSQDWGTGNTIYF. The CDR3 region has the DNA TGTGCCAGCAGCCAAGATTGGGGGACCGGAAACACCATATATTTT.

V usage is TRBV28 and J usage is TRBJ2-7; unclear D gene. From germline, CDR1 is MDHEN and CDR2 SYDVKM. The CDR3 extends over 11 amino acids. V lost 4 bases and J 2 bases, leaving 3 bases between the germline ends. In DNA form, the CDR3 reads TGTGCCAGCAGTTCTCCCTACGAGCAGTACTTC. This encodes CASSSPYEQYF.

The V gene is TRBV5-1, the J gene TRBJ2-1, with 9 bases lining up with TRBD2. The CDR3 contains 17 residues. In germline, CDR1 is SGHRS, CDR2 YFSETQ. The ends lost 4 bases at V and 8 bases at J; junction bases unmatched: 16. CDR3 bases: TGCGCCAGCAGCCCTGGAGTGGCGGCTAGCGGGATCGATGAGCAGTTCTTC. The encoded protein is CASSPGVAASGIDEQFF.

The chain couples TRBV19 to TRBJ1-6; TRBD1 aligns across 8 bases. This CDR3 is 17 amino acids long. V lost 7 bases and J lost 4; bases outside the gene matches: 12. Germline lookup yields CDR1 LNHDA and CDR2 SQIVND (reference sequence). As DNA, the CDR3 is TGTGCCAGTACCAAACTCGGACAGGGAGGTTATAATTCACCCCTCCACTTT. This translates into CASTKLGQGGYNSPLHF.

This chain connects TRBV30 to TRBJ1-1, with D unclear. The CDR3 length is 12 residues. CDR1 and CDR2 (germline): GTSNPN, SVGIG (reference sequence). V lost 1 base, J lost 9 bases, and 12 bases lay in between. The CDR3 DNA is TGTGCCTGGAGTGCCGCTCCGGGGAAAGCTTTCTTT. Its translation: CAWSAAPGKAFF.

The chain uses TRBV6-5 and TRBJ1-1; the match to TRBD1 covers 10 bases. V shed 7 bases, J shed 4 bases, and the junction held 3 bases outside the gene matches. Germline V lookup: CDR1 MNHEY, CDR2 SVGAGI. CDR3 length: 13 amino acids. This CDR3 is CASTWTGGTEAFF. DNA of the CDR3: TGTGCCAGCACCTGGACAGGGGGCACTGAAGCTTTCTTT.

V is TRBV2 and J is TRBJ1-1; tentative D call: TRBD1 (5 bases). The CDR3 has 13 residues. Germline V gene data show CDR1 as SNHLY and CDR2 as FYNNEI. V was pared by 5 bases and J by 1 base, with 8 bases between. CDR3 in amino acids: CASSPQGNTEAFF. CDR3 DNA: TGTGCCAGCAGTCCTCAGGGGAACACTGAAGCTTTCTTT.

The V gene is TRBV28, the J gene TRBJ1-1; D is ambiguous. CDR3 length equals 13 residues. Germline V gene lookup returns CDR1 MDHEN and CDR2 SYDVKM. The V end was cut by 3 bases, the J end by 1 base, with 6 bases between. The CDR3 bases are TGTGCCAGCAGTTTGCCAGGGAACACTGAAGCTTTCTTT. Protein product: CASSLPGNTEAFF.

The V and J genes are TRBV7-2 and TRBJ2-6; no clear D gene. Germline V gives CDR1 SGHTA, CDR2 FQGNSA. The CDR3 spans 16 residues. V was trimmed by 2 bases and J by 0 bases, leaving 8 bases between them. The CDR3 reads CASSLLIVSGANVLTF. For the CDR3, the DNA is TGTGCCAGCAGCTTATTGATAGTCTCTGGGGCCAACGTCCTGACTTTC.

The chain recombines TRBV19 with TRBJ1-2; D uncertain. V gave up 3 bases and J gave up 3 bases, with 17 bases separating them. Looked up from germline, CDR1 is LNHDA and CDR2 is SQIVND (reference sequence). This CDR3 has 16 residues. The CDR3 DNA sequence: TGTGCCAGTAGTATTCTCGCCCAGACACTTTACTATGGCTACACCTTC. This codes for CASSILAQTLYYGYTF.

The V call is TRBV6-5, the J call TRBJ2-7; TRBD2 matches 12 bases. This CDR3 has 16 residues. Germline values: CDR1 MNHEY, CDR2 SVGAGI. The junction had 5 bases not matched to a gene; V was cut back by 4 bases and J by 1 base. CDR3: CASSSSTSGGSYEQYF. The DNA for the CDR3 is TGTGCCAGCAGTTCCTCGACTAGCGGGGGTTCCTACGAGCAGTACTTC.

The rearrangement joins TRBV29-1 to TRBJ1-5, with 7 bases identical to TRBD1. Unmatched junction bases numbered 6, after V lost 6 bases and J lost 4 bases. The CDR3 runs 13 residues. CDR1 and CDR2 from the germline V gene are SQVTM and ANQGSEA. CDR3 region: CSVVPTGNQPQHF. The DNA of the CDR3 is TGCAGCGTCGTACCGACAGGGAATCAGCCCCAGCATTTT.

This clone was seen more than once but under ten times. The J gene is TRBJ2-7, the V gene TRBV19; 10 bases match TRBD1. Germline V CDR1 and CDR2: LNHDA, SQIVND (reference sequence). V shed 7 bases and J 4 bases; nucleotides not matched to a gene: 4. The CDR3 runs 13 residues. CDR3: CASTKDRGYEQYF. The CDR3 nucleotides read TGTGCCAGTACCAAGGACAGGGGGTACGAGCAGTACTTC. Complete variable domain (other parts from reference TRBV19 and TRBJ2-7): DGGITQSPKYLFRKEGQNVTLSCEQNLNHDAMYWYRQDPGQGLRLIYYSQIVNDFQKGDIAEGYSVSREKKESFPLTVTSAQKNPTAFYLCASTKDRGYEQYFGPGTRLTVT.